One sample yielded the 21 T cell receptor beta chains listed below, sequenced in a study of blood T cell repertoires in COVID-19. Produced via immunoSEQ multiplex PCR; TCRdb's table is partial and in-frame only. The sample lists about 270,000 clones; roughly 86% were seen once. Sequenced: peripheral blood. The receptor set was obtained from a man between 35 and 55 years old with active or convalescent COVID-19.

A remark on this clone: The sample carries other DNA sequences with the same CDR3. The V gene is TRBV30, the J gene TRBJ1-1; D is unresolved. The V gene's germline CDR1 is GTSNPN and CDR2 SVGIG (reference sequence). The CDR3 sequence is 14 residues long. Trimming stripped 0 bases from V and 1 base from J, with 9 bases between. CDR3 region: CAWSVLEGNTEAFF. In DNA, the CDR3 is TGTGCCTGGAGTGTATTGGAGGGGAACACTGAAGCTTTCTTT.

This rearrangement joins TRBV7-3 to TRBJ2-1, with TRBD2 matching over 7 bases. CDR1 SGHTA and CDR2 FQGTGA come from the germline V gene. V gave up 5 bases and J gave up 5 bases; unmatched junction bases: 3. The CDR3 contains 13 residues. The CDR3 region is CASSPTSNNEQFF. The CDR3 bases are TGTGCCAGCAGCCCGACTAGCAACAATGAGCAGTTCTTC.

The chain carries TRBV5-1 and TRBJ2-7; a possible D gene is TRBD1 (5 bases). The germline CDR1 and CDR2 sequences are SGHRS and YFSETQ. There are 15 residues in the CDR3. V was trimmed by 0 bases and J by 5 bases, leaving 15 bases between them. The CDR3 DNA sequence: TGCGCCAGCAGCTTGGCGGACACCCCATGGAACGAGCAGTACTTC. Translating gives CASSLADTPWNEQYF.

The rearrangement uses TRBV2 and TRBJ1-1; D gene uncertain. The CDR3 has 13 residues. Germline V gene data show CDR1 as SNHLY and CDR2 as FYNNEI. The germline V and J ends were trimmed by 3 bases and 1 base, with 6 bases remaining between them. CDR3 nucleotides: TGTGCCAGCAGTGACCAGGCGAACACTGAAGCTTTCTTT. This translates into CASSDQANTEAFF.

This rearrangement joins TRBV10-2 to TRBJ2-5; TRBD1 aligns across 9 bases. V was clipped by 7 bases and J by 1 base; unmatched bases: 7. Germline V CDR1 and CDR2: WSHSY, SAAADI. CDR3 length: 15 residues. CDR3 DNA sequence: TGCGCCAGCAAGATGACAGGGGGGGTCCAAGAGACCCAGTACTTC. This sequence encodes CASKMTGGVQETQYF.

This clone was seen just once. The genes are TRBV11-2 and TRBJ2-7, with TRBD1 as a possible D gene (6 bases). The CDR3 is made up of 13 amino acids. Deletions cut 3 bases from V and 3 bases from J, with 9 bases between. Per the germline V gene, CDR1 is SGHAT and CDR2 is FQNNGV. CDR3 nucleotide sequence: TGTGCCAGCAGCTTCTCACAGGGCTACGAGCAGTACTTC. It codes for CASSFSQGYEQYF.

This clone was recorded a few times. J is TRBJ2-7 and V is TRBV5-1; the D gene is possibly TRBD2 (5 bases). Trimming cost V 4 bases and J 1 base, with 12 bases left between them. This CDR3 contains 14 residues. Germline V CDR1 and CDR2: SGHRS, YFSETQ. The CDR3 reads CASSVSSGSYEQYF. In nucleotides, the CDR3 is TGCGCCAGCAGCGTTTCGTCGGGGTCCTACGAGCAGTACTTC.

V gene TRBV27 combines with J gene TRBJ2-5, with D possibly TRBD1 on 5 matching bases. Per the germline V gene, CDR1 is MNHEY and CDR2 is SMNVEV (reference sequence). With 2 bases removed from V and 0 bases from J, the gap between germline ends came to 10 bases. The CDR3 runs 15 residues. CDR3 residues: CASSLDSLYQETQYF. For the CDR3, the DNA is TGTGCCAGCAGTTTAGACAGCTTGTACCAAGAGACCCAGTACTTC.

The chain carries TRBV11-2 and TRBJ2-5, with D unresolved. This CDR3 has 14 residues. Trimming took 3 bases from V and 4 from J, leaving 12 bases between them. Germline values: CDR1 SGHAT, CDR2 FQNNGV. The CDR3 DNA is TGTGCCAGCAGCTTCCGGTGGAGCCGAGAGACCCAGTACTTC. Its protein is CASSFRWSRETQYF.

This chain connects TRBV30 to TRBJ1-5; D might be TRBD1 (6 bases). The CDR3 extends over 14 amino acids. In germline, CDR1 is GTSNPN, CDR2 SVGIG (reference sequence). V was pared by 0 bases and J by 4 bases, with 10 bases between. CDR3 amino acids: CAWSVWDKNQPQHF. The CDR3 bases are TGTGCCTGGAGTGTTTGGGACAAAAATCAGCCCCAGCATTTT.

The V gene is TRBV9, the J gene TRBJ2-3, with 8 positions matching TRBD1. CDR3 size: 15 residues. Germline V gene lookup returns CDR1 SGDLS and CDR2 YYNGEE. V was pared by 4 bases and J by 1 base, with 5 bases of the junction left unmatched. The chain's CDR3 is CASSSLGQGTDTQYF. The CDR3 nucleotides read TGTGCCAGCAGCTCCTTGGGACAGGGCACAGATACGCAGTATTTT.

The chain carries TRBV11-2 and TRBJ1-1; 7 positions match TRBD1. Germline-derived CDR1 and CDR2 are SGHAT and FQNNGV. CDR3 length equals 15 residues. With V trimmed by 0 bases and J by 13 bases, 14 bases remained unmatched. The CDR3 sequence: CASSLENRGHRGVFF. CDR3 in DNA: TGTGCCAGCAGCTTAGAGAACAGGGGCCATAGGGGGGTTTTCTTT.

The chain is built from TRBV10-1 and TRBJ2-3, with D possibly TRBD1 on 6 matching bases. Trimming stripped 0 bases from V and 14 bases from J, with 12 bases between. CDR3 length: 12 amino acids. Germline CDR1 WNHNN, CDR2 SYGVQD (reference sequence). The CDR3 nucleotides are TGCGCCAGCAGTGAGTCGGGACATAGGCTGTATTTT. Amino acids: CASSESGHRLYF.

This chain joins TRBV28 and TRBJ1-1; D unclear. CDR1 is MDHEN and CDR2 is SYDVKM in the germline V gene. This CDR3 has 11 residues. Trimming took off 8 bases at V and 5 bases at J, with 9 bases between the two ends. CDR3 coding DNA: TGTGCCAGCCGACTGCTTACTGAAGCTTTCTTT. It codes for CASRLLTEAFF.

This chain uses TRBV25-1 with TRBJ2-2; D possibly corresponds to TRBD2 (5 bases). Germline V gives CDR1 MGHDK, CDR2 SYGVNS. This CDR3 comprises 14 residues. Trimming took 6 bases from V and 7 from J, leaving 15 bases between them. In DNA form, the CDR3 reads TGTGCCAGCAGCCCTCTAGCTTTTGGCGGGGAGCTGTTTTTT. It translates to CASSPLAFGGELFF.

The rearrangement uses TRBV7-2 and TRBJ2-1; 10 bases match TRBD2. The germline gives CDR1 SGHTA, CDR2 FQGNSA. The CDR3 length is 15 residues. J lost 4 bases, V lost 2 bases, and 2 bases had no gene match. The CDR3 nucleotides read TGTGCCAGCAGCTTACCAGCGGGAGGGTACAATGAGCAGTTCTTC. This sequence encodes CASSLPAGGYNEQFF.

This chain connects TRBV3-1 (or the pseudogene TRBV3-2) to TRBJ2-7, with 7 bases fitting TRBD1. CDR1 and CDR2 from the germline V gene are LGHDT and YNNKEL (reference sequence). Trimming took 3 bases from V and 0 from J; bases not matched to a gene: 5. CDR3 length: 15 residues. This CDR3 reads CASSQGQTSSYEQYF. The CDR3 DNA reads TGTGCCAGCAGCCAGGGACAGACAAGCTCCTACGAGCAGTACTTC.

Here the CDR3 reads CASSLKRQVDTEAFF. The CDR3, as DNA: TGTGCCAGCAGCTTGAAGCGACAGGTTGACACTGAAGCTTTCTTT. The chain links TRBV5-4 to TRBJ1-1; a weak D match, TRBD1 (6 bases). With 1 base removed from V and 3 bases from J, the gap between germline ends came to 13 bases. CDR3 length: 15 residues. Germline V gene data show CDR1 as SGHNT and CDR2 as YYREEE (reference sequence).

This chain joins TRBV4-1 and TRBJ1-4; TRBD1 is a possible D gene (5 bases). Germline lookup yields CDR1 MGHRA and CDR2 YSYEKL. V lost 2 bases and J 8 bases, leaving 15 bases between the germline ends. CDR3 size: 15 residues. CDR3 sequence: CASSQNSAGWEKLFF. The CDR3 nucleotides are TGCGCCAGCAGCCAAAATTCGGCAGGGTGGGAAAAACTGTTTTTT.

V and J are TRBV4-1 and TRBJ2-7, with 12 bases lining up with TRBD2. The V and J ends lost 3 bases and 3 bases, in that order; junction bases with no gene match: 3. The length of the CDR3 is 15 residues. Per germline, CDR1 MGHRA and CDR2 YSYEKL. CDR3 DNA: TGCGCCAGCAGCCACCCGGGACTAGCGGGCTACGAGCAGTACTTC. Its translation: CASSHPGLAGYEQYF.

This chain links TRBV7-9 with TRBJ1-3; 8 nucleotides agree with TRBD1. The germline V gene has CDR1 SEHNR and CDR2 FQNEAQ (reference sequence). With V trimmed by 4 bases and J by 3 bases, 5 bases remained unmatched. The CDR3 extends over 15 amino acids. The CDR3 region is CASSWRTGSGNTIYF. CDR3 DNA: TGTGCCAGCAGCTGGCGGACAGGGAGTGGAAACACCATATATTTT.